The clone carrying this TCR beta chain was counted once. These data are taken from a study of shared clonotypes between healthy human individuals. Sequencing was performed with immunoSEQ multiplex PCR; in TCRdb, only in-frame clones are kept and a portion is missing. The sample includes hundreds of thousands of clones, 60% to 80% of them seen just once. The germline CDR1 and CDR2 sequences are SNHLY and FYNNEI. The V segment lost 11 bases and the J segment 5 bases; nucleotides outside the gene matches: 17. This CDR3 has 15 residues. The sequence was collected from a woman aged 40 to 49 in good health. Some clones in this sample may be carry-over from other donors' samples. The chain uses TRBV2 and TRBJ2-5, with TRBD2 matching 7 bases. The material sequenced was PBMCs. CDR3: CASGTLAGARETQYF. CDR3 DNA sequence: TGTGCCTCGGGAACCTTAGCGGGCGCTCGGGAGACCCAGTACTTC. Using reference TRBV2 and TRBJ2-5 for the parts outside the CDR3, the full variable domain is EPEVTQTPSHQVTQMGQEVILRCVPISNHLYFYWYRQILGQKVEFLVSFYNNEISEKSEIFDDQFSVERPDGSNFTLKIRSTKLEDSAMYFCASGTLAGARETQYFGPGTRLLVL.